The 22 T cell receptor beta chains reported below all come from one sample, sequenced in a study of post-analysis software for immune sequencing data. Overall study results and limits: There were roughly 5 TRBV segments more frequent in patients than controls, and TRBV5-6, TRBV5-1 and TRBV20-1 were among them.

These receptors are not linked to any known antigen. The library was made from cDNA and included unique molecular identifiers. In TCRdb, the PCR reads were re-called with MiXCR into one record per CDR3 protein. Altogether about 820,000 distinct CDR3 sequences are present, approximately 57% being singletons, with the ten largest covering roughly 4.4%. Input material: blood. These receptors were obtained from a girl aged 5-17 years with multiple sclerosis.

J is TRBJ2-5 and V is TRBV4-1, with 11 bases that match TRBD2. Per germline, CDR1 MGHRA and CDR2 YSYEKL. The CDR3 has 16 amino acids. V was clipped by 3 bases and J by 2 bases; unmatched bases: 5. The CDR3 here is CASSHRLAGHQETQYF. The DNA for the CDR3 is TGCGCCAGCAGCCATAGACTAGCGGGACATCAAGAGACCCAGTACTTC.

CDR3 amino acids: CASSQEVVRDYEQYF. CDR3 coding DNA: TGTGCCAGCAGCCAAGAGGTCGTCAGGGACTACGAGCAGTACTTC. The chain couples TRBV4-2 to TRBJ2-7; the D gene is possibly TRBD1 (5 bases). CDR1 and CDR2 from the germline V gene are LGHNA and YNFKEQ. V lost 0 bases and J lost 3, with 12 bases in between. CDR3 length equals 15 residues.

In its sample, this clonotype was seen a few times. The chain couples TRBV3-1 to TRBJ2-5; the match to TRBD2 covers 12 bases. J was trimmed by 11 bases and V by 0 bases; bases with no gene match: 19. CDR3 length equals 19 residues. In germline, CDR1 is LGHDT, CDR2 YNNKEL (reference sequence). The CDR3 DNA follows: TGTGCCAGCAGCCAAGATGTTCCTAGCGGGGGGGTAGTTCTGGGAGAGCAGTACTTC. Protein: CASSQDVPSGGVVLGEQYF.

Written as DNA, the CDR3 is TGTGCCATCAGTGAGTCCTTGGGTAGCTCCTACAATGAGCAGTTCTTC. Amino acid sequence: CAISESLGSSYNEQFF. The V gene is TRBV10-3, the J gene TRBJ2-1; D call uncertain. The CDR3 has 16 amino acids. From germline, CDR1 is ENHRY and CDR2 SYGVKD. V gave up 0 bases and J gave up 0 bases, with 9 bases separating them.

V usage is TRBV5-1 and J usage is TRBJ2-7, with D tentatively TRBD1 or TRBD2 (6 bases each). The germline V and J ends were trimmed by 4 bases and 1 base, with 15 bases remaining between them. This CDR3 region has 15 residues. The germline V gene encodes CDR1 SGHRS and CDR2 YFSETQ. CDR3 region: CASSNATGRSYEQYF. The CDR3 bases are TGCGCCAGCAGCAATGCAACAGGGAGGTCCTACGAGCAGTACTTC.

DNA for the CDR3: TGTGCCTGGAGTCCCTCCCTAGTCGGAGGTGAGCAGTTCTTC. Translating gives CAWSPSLVGGEQFF. The rearrangement joins TRBV30 to TRBJ2-1; D perhaps matches TRBD2 (5 bases). V dropped 2 bases and J dropped 9 bases, with 17 bases sitting between them. The germline CDR1 and CDR2 sequences are GTSNPN and SVGIG (reference sequence). This CDR3 region has 14 residues.

V gene TRBV20-1 combines with J gene TRBJ2-3; the match to TRBD2 covers 7 bases. The CDR3 is 17 amino acids. J was trimmed by 3 bases and V by 2 bases; bases with no gene match: 14. Germline loops: CDR1 DFQATT, CDR2 SNEGSKA (reference sequence). The CDR3 loop is CSARKDRRLAVTDTQYF. Written as DNA, the CDR3 is TGCAGTGCTAGAAAAGATCGACGGCTAGCGGTTACAGATACGCAGTATTTT.

The chain carries TRBV9 and TRBJ1-1; D uncertain. Germline V gene lookup returns CDR1 SGDLS and CDR2 YYNGEE. The V end was cut by 2 bases, the J end by 3 bases, with 14 bases between. The CDR3 sequence is 15 residues long. As DNA, the CDR3 is TGTGCCAGCAGCGTGGGTGCTAATTGGTACACTGAAGCTTTCTTT. Amino acids: CASSVGANWYTEAFF.

This clonotype was seen once. This rearrangement joins TRBV3-1 to TRBJ2-7, with D perhaps TRBD2 (5 bases). The V and J ends lost 7 bases and 3 bases respectively, with 13 bases between them. The CDR3 is 13 amino acids. CDR1 and CDR2 from the germline V gene are LGHDT and YNNKEL (reference sequence). In DNA form, the CDR3 reads TGTGCCAGCACCGCAAGAGGACTCTACGAGCAGTACTTC. Protein product: CASTARGLYEQYF.

This clonotype occurred a few times. CDR3 sequence: CSIGTPGSYEQYF. The CDR3 bases are TGCAGCATCGGGACTCCCGGCTCCTACGAGCAGTACTTC. The chain joins TRBV29-1 to TRBJ2-7, with D perhaps TRBD2 (6 bases). The CDR3 runs to 13 residues. Germline V gene sequence: CDR1 SQVTM, CDR2 ANQGSEA. Trimming removed 8 bases at V and 0 bases at J, with 14 bases between.

The V call is TRBV9, the J call TRBJ2-7, with TRBD1 matching 9 bases. This CDR3 contains 15 residues. After removal of 3 bases from V and 3 bases from J, the junction contained 7 bases not matched to a gene. Germline-derived CDR1 and CDR2 are SGDLS and YYNGEE. In DNA, the CDR3 is TGTGCCAGCAGCGGATGGGGACAGGGAAGCTACGAGCAGTACTTC. This sequence encodes CASSGWGQGSYEQYF.

This clonotype has just a few counts. The chain couples TRBV30 to TRBJ2-5; 8 nucleotides align to TRBD1. The CDR3 is made up of 13 amino acids. Trimming at V came to 0 bases and at J to 4 bases, leaving 1 base not matched to a gene. Looked up from germline, CDR1 is GTSNPN and CDR2 is SVGIG (reference sequence). The CDR3 region has the DNA TGTGCCTGGAGTGTGCAGGGGGCAGAGACCCAGTACTTC. As protein: CAWSVQGAETQYF.

This clonotype appeared a few times. The CDR3 reads CASSSPPTGTYGYTF. CDR3 DNA: TGTGCCAGCAGTTCCCCACCGACAGGGACCTATGGCTACACCTTC. The rearrangement joins TRBV12-3 or TRBV12-4 to TRBJ1-2; 7 nucleotides match TRBD1. V was clipped by 4 bases and J by 4 bases; unmatched bases: 9. The CDR3 extends over 15 amino acids.

This clonotype was observed a few times. The chain carries TRBV5-1 and TRBJ2-5, with D maybe TRBD2 (6 bases). Looked up from germline, CDR1 is SGHRS and CDR2 is YFSETQ. Trimming cost V 0 bases and J 4 bases, with 13 bases left between them. The CDR3 sequence is 15 residues long. Here the CDR3 DNA reads TGCGCCAGCAGCTTGGGAGGGGAGGTTAGAGAGACCCAGTACTTC. Its translation: CASSLGGEVRETQYF.

The rearrangement uses TRBV5-5 and TRBJ1-1; no definite D call. Trimming shortened V by 0 bases and J by 1 base, and 13 bases separated the two germline ends. The CDR3 length is 16 residues. Looked up from germline, CDR1 is SGHKS and CDR2 is YYEKEE (reference sequence). DNA of the CDR3: TGTGCCAGCAGCTTGGTGACTGGGTTGAAGAACACTGAAGCTTTCTTT. It codes for CASSLVTGLKNTEAFF. Full variable domain (outside the CDR3, taken from reference TRBV5-5 and TRBJ1-1): DAGVTQSPTHLIKTRGQQVTLRCSPISGHKSVSWYQQVLGQGPQFIFQYYEKEERGRGNFPDRFSARQFPNYSSELNVNALLLGDSALYLCASSLVTGLKNTEAFFGQGTRLTVV.

In its sample, this clonotype was seen a few times. The chain links TRBV27 to TRBJ2-3, with 9 nucleotides matching TRBD2. Unmatched junction bases numbered 7, after V lost 6 bases and J lost 0 bases. The CDR3 length is 16 residues. Germline V gene lookup returns CDR1 MNHEY and CDR2 SMNVEV (reference sequence). CDR3 residues: CASSPWSGGSTDTQYF. The CDR3 nucleotides are TGTGCCAGCAGCCCCTGGAGCGGGGGGAGCACAGATACGCAGTATTTT.

The J gene is TRBJ2-4, the V gene TRBV27; TRBD2 is a possible D gene (6 bases). The DNA matches TRBJ2-7 better at its end, which makes the J call doubtful. Germline V CDR1 and CDR2: MNHEY, SMNVEV (reference sequence). This CDR3 has 17 residues. CDR3 loop: CASSFLGMGTHTYEQYF. CDR3 nucleotides: TGTGCCAGCAGTTTTCTCGGTATGGGGACTCATACCTACGAGCAGTACTTC.

This clonotype appeared once. The chain employs TRBV30 and TRBJ1-6; 9 bases match TRBD1. This CDR3 region has 15 residues. In germline, CDR1 is GTSNPN, CDR2 SVGIG (reference sequence). The CDR3 DNA reads TGTGTCGCTGGGACAGGGAGCGGGCCGAATTCACCCCTCCACTTT. Protein: CVAGTGSGPNSPLHF.

V is TRBV5-1 and J is TRBJ2-7, with 9 bases fitting TRBD2. The CDR3 length is 13 residues. The J segment lost 5 bases and the V segment lost 5 bases, leaving 5 bases of the junction unmatched. From germline, CDR1 is SGHRS and CDR2 YFSETQ. In DNA form, the CDR3 reads TGCGCCAGCAGAGGTAGCGGGAGCAACGAGCAGTACTTC. Its protein product is CASRGSGSNEQYF.

Regarding this clonotype: Compared with germline, one end of the junction differs, possibly owing to a read error. The chain employs TRBV7-7 and TRBJ2-3; D call uncertain. The CDR3 runs to 14 residues. Germline V lookup: CDR1 SSHAT, CDR2 FNYEAQ (reference sequence). The CDR3 spells CASSPGPNVGTQYF. The CDR3 DNA follows: TGTGCTAGCAGCCCAGGACCAAACGTTGGTACGCAGTATTTT.

This clonotype was observed a few times. This chain uses TRBV20-1 with TRBJ2-5; 8 bases fit TRBD2. CDR3 length: 15 residues. Germline loops: CDR1 DFQATT, CDR2 SNEGSKA (reference sequence). V dropped 0 bases and J dropped 1; count of bases not matched to a gene: 4. Here the CDR3 reads CSAREFGTSQETQYF. DNA for the CDR3: TGCAGTGCTAGAGAGTTTGGGACTAGCCAAGAGACCCAGTACTTC.

This chain connects TRBV10-3 to TRBJ2-5; D is undetermined. The end of the DNA is better explained by TRBJ2-7, so the J call may be wrong. Germline CDR1 and CDR2: ENHRY and SYGVKD. The CDR3 runs 16 residues. As DNA, the CDR3 is TGTGCCATCAGTACCCCATTGGAAGGGTCTAGCTACGAGCAGTACTTC. Translation: CAISTPLEGSSYEQYF.